The clone carrying this T cell receptor beta chain occurred a few times. Its target is unknown. The germline V gene encodes CDR1 ENHRY and CDR2 SYGVKD. V shed 6 bases, J shed 7 bases, and the junction held 8 bases outside the gene matches. This CDR3 is built from 14 residues. The source of the sample is a study of post-analysis software for immune sequencing data. The study's findings and limits: Patients had higher frequencies than controls of five or six TRBV segments, including TRBV5-6, TRBV5-1 and TRBV20-1.

Libraries were made from TCR beta cDNA, and they carried unique molecular identifiers. From the PCR reads, TCRdb called clonotypes with MiXCR, one entry per CDR3 protein. This table has about 760,000 distinct CDR3 sequences, 30% appearing once. The chain combines TRBV10-3 with TRBJ2-4; 8 positions match TRBD1. Sequenced material: blood. This TCR was recovered from a girl aged 10 to 17 with multiple sclerosis. The CDR3 region is CAIRKTGDVNIQYF. The CDR3 DNA follows: TGTGCCATCAGAAAGACAGGGGATGTGAACATTCAGTACTTC.